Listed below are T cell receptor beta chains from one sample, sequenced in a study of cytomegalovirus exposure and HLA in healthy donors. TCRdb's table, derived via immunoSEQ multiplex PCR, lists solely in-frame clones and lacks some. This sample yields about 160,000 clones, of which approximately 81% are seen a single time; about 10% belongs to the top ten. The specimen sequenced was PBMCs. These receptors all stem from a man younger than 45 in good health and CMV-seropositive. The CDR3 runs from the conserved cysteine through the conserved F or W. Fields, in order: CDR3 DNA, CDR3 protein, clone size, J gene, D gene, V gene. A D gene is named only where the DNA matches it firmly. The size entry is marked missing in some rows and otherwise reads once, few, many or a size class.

DNA: TGTGCCAGCAGTTATAGGACAGGGGGCGAGGAGCAGTTCTTC
CDR3: CASSYRTGGEEQFF
size: NA
J: TRBJ2-1
D: TRBD1
V: TRBV6-5

DNA: TGTGCCAGCAGCGTAGCAGATCCCGGACAGGGGAACACTGAAGCTTTCTTT
CDR3: CASSVADPGQGNTEAFF
size: NA
J: TRBJ1-1
D: TRBD1
V: TRBV9

DNA: TGTGCCAGCAGCTTGCCGCTGCGGAATGAAAAACTGTTTTTT
CDR3: CASSLPLRNEKLFF
size: NA
J: TRBJ1-4
D: NA
V: TRBV5-6

DNA: TGTGCCAGTAGGGAGGCCGGGACAGGGGGCGGTGAGCAGTTCTTC
CDR3: CASREAGTGGGEQFF
size: NA
J: TRBJ2-1
D: TRBD1
V: TRBV19

DNA: TGTGCCAGCAGCTTAACGGGAGGAAACTCCTACAATGAGCAGTTCTTC
CDR3: CASSLTGGNSYNEQFF
size: NA
J: TRBJ2-1
D: TRBD2
V: TRBV7-2

DNA: TGTGCCAGCAGCCTGGGAGCCGGGACTAGCGGGGGGGTTACCGAGCAGTACTTC
CDR3: CASSLGAGTSGGVTEQYF
size: NA
J: TRBJ2-7
D: TRBD2
V: TRBV7-2

DNA: TGCGCCAGCAGCTTGGCTGGGGAGGATAATTCACCCCTCCACTTT
CDR3: CASSLAGEDNSPLHF
size: few
J: TRBJ1-6
D: NA
V: TRBV5-1

DNA: TGTGCCAGCAGTTTCGACTTTAACTATGGCTACACCTTC
CDR3: CASSFDFNYGYTF
size: NA
J: TRBJ1-2
D: NA
V: TRBV6-5

DNA: TGCGCCAGCAGCTTAACAGGGGCTAACTATGGCTACACCTTC
CDR3: CASSLTGANYGYTF
size: NA
J: TRBJ1-2
D: TRBD1
V: TRBV5-1

DNA: TGTGCCGTCAACCCCCGGGACAGGGGCGTGGGGACCCAGTACTTC
CDR3: CAVNPRDRGVGTQYF
size: NA
J: TRBJ2-5
D: TRBD1
V: TRBV6-1

DNA: TGTGCCAGCTCACCGGGACAAGTTCGTATTGAAAAACTGTTTTTT
CDR3: CASSPGQVRIEKLFF
size: NA
J: TRBJ1-4
D: NA
V: TRBV18

DNA: TGTGCCAGCAGCCACAACAATGAGCAGTTCTTC
CDR3: CASSHNNEQFF
size: NA
J: TRBJ2-1
D: NA
V: TRBV5-6

DNA: TGTGCCACCAGAGCCGCCGGACAGGTTCCCTATGGCTACACCTTC
CDR3: CATRAAGQVPYGYTF
size: NA
J: TRBJ1-2
D: TRBD1
V: TRBV15

DNA: TGCGCCAGCAGCTGGATCCGGGACAGCCCCTACGAGCAGTACTTC
CDR3: CASSWIRDSPYEQYF
size: few
J: TRBJ2-7
D: TRBD1
V: TRBV5-1

DNA: TGTGCCAGCAGTTCATCAGGGGACAGGGGCTATGGCTACACCTTC
CDR3: CASSSSGDRGYGYTF
size: NA
J: TRBJ1-2
D: TRBD1
V: TRBV27

DNA: TGTGCCAGCAGCCCCCGGGGAGCTAACTATGGCTACACCTTC
CDR3: CASSPRGANYGYTF
size: NA
J: TRBJ1-2
D: NA
V: TRBV28

DNA: TGTGCCAGCAGCGACCGGGACAGCTACAATGAGCAGTTCTTC
CDR3: CASSDRDSYNEQFF
size: NA
J: TRBJ2-1
D: TRBD1
V: TRBV13

DNA: TGCGCCAGCAGCCAAGAGGGACAGGGCACAGATACGCAGTATTTT
CDR3: CASSQEGQGTDTQYF
size: NA
J: TRBJ2-3
D: TRBD1
V: TRBV4-1

DNA: TGTGCCAGCAGCTTGGGACTGAGCTCCTACGAGCAGTACTTC
CDR3: CASSLGLSSYEQYF
size: few
J: TRBJ2-7
D: NA
V: TRBV7-2

DNA: TGTGCCAGTAGTATCGGGACATCAGGGTCACCCCTCCACTTT
CDR3: CASSIGTSGSPLHF
size: NA
J: TRBJ1-6
D: NA
V: TRBV19

DNA: TGTGCCTGGACCGCTTTACGAGACAATGAGCAGTTCTTC
CDR3: CAWTALRDNEQFF
size: few
J: TRBJ2-1
D: NA
V: TRBV30

DNA: TGTGCCAGCAGCTTGGAGGGACTAGCACTGTTCTTC
CDR3: CASSLEGLALFF
size: NA
J: TRBJ2-1
D: TRBD2
V: TRBV5-4

DNA: TGTGCCAGCAGCGAGAGCGGGATGGACGAGCAGTACTTC
CDR3: CASSESGMDEQYF
size: NA
J: TRBJ2-7
D: TRBD2
V: TRBV7-9

DNA: TGCGCCAGCAGCCAGCAGGCAGGGACAGGTATCACCGGGGAGCTGTTTTTT
CDR3: CASSQQAGTGITGELFF
size: NA
J: TRBJ2-2
D: TRBD1
V: TRBV4-1

DNA: TGTGCCATCATGGACAGGGGTAAAGGGGGTACCTACGAGCAGTACTTC
CDR3: CAIMDRGKGGTYEQYF
size: NA
J: TRBJ2-7
D: TRBD1
V: TRBV10-3

DNA: TGTGCCAGCAGCTTACAGGGGAAGCGCCAAGAGACCCAGTACTTC
CDR3: CASSLQGKRQETQYF
size: NA
J: TRBJ2-5
D: TRBD1
V: TRBV9